One sample yielded the 10 T cell receptor beta chains listed below, sequenced in a study of T-cell memory formation after mild COVID-19. Each CDR3 protein gets one entry after TCRdb re-called the 5' RACE reads with MiXCR. The sample carries roughly 280,000 distinct CDR3 sequences, around 8% recorded once. The sample taken for sequencing was PBMCs or a T cell subset sorted from them (not recorded which). The receptors were sampled from a man younger than 35 who had mild COVID-19 (a few samples of this study predate the infection). Cell type and time point are not known.

The sample holds a few counts of this clonotype. The chain combines TRBV4-3 with TRBJ1-6, with D maybe TRBD1 (6 bases). Trimming stripped 0 bases from V and 10 bases from J, with 13 bases between. The CDR3 is made up of 15 amino acids. Germline lookup yields CDR1 LGHNA and CDR2 YSLEER. For the CDR3, the DNA is TGCGCCAGCAGCCAAGAGTGGGGGGCAGGATCACCCCTCCACTTT. This sequence encodes CASSQEWGAGSPLHF.

V is TRBV7-2 and J is TRBJ1-1; tentatively, D is TRBD1 (5 bases). Trimming removed 3 bases at V and 0 bases at J, with 11 bases between. CDR3 length: 15 amino acids. Germline V gene data show CDR1 as SGHTA and CDR2 as FQGNSA. CDR3 sequence (DNA): TGTGCCAGCAGCTTCCAGGGCAGCATGAACACTGAAGCTTTCTTT. It codes for CASSFQGSMNTEAFF.

The chain combines TRBV6-5 with TRBJ2-1, with TRBD2 identical over 10 bases. The germline V gene has CDR1 MNHEY and CDR2 SVGAGI. This CDR3 comprises 16 residues. V dropped 6 bases and J dropped 5; count of bases not matched to a gene: 10. The CDR3 here is CASSSGSGGSHNEQFF. CDR3 nucleotides: TGTGCCAGCAGCTCCGGTAGCGGGGGGTCCCACAATGAGCAGTTCTTC.

The table lists this clonotype with many counts. The rearrangement links TRBV12-3 or TRBV12-4 to TRBJ1-2; 10 nucleotides match TRBD1. The ends lost 10 bases at V and 8 bases at J; junction bases unmatched: 13. The CDR3 sequence is 14 residues long. As DNA, the CDR3 is TGTGCCATCAGACGGGACAGGGGCTTGGGGGGCTACACCTTC. Protein sequence: CAIRRDRGLGGYTF.

V usage is TRBV12-3 or TRBV12-4 and J usage is TRBJ2-3, with D tentatively TRBD1 or TRBD2 (6 bases each). The CDR3 sequence is 15 residues long. The V end lost 3 bases, the J end lost 2 bases, and 12 bases lay between the germline ends. The CDR3 DNA follows: TGTGCCAGCAGTTTCCTGGGGGGCTTCACAGATACGCAGTATTTT. The encoded protein is CASSFLGGFTDTQYF.

This clonotype was counted between two and nine times. The chain links TRBV7-2 to TRBJ2-1; TRBD2 aligns across 8 bases. The CDR3 is made up of 15 amino acids. Germline values: CDR1 SGHTA, CDR2 FQGNSA. V shed 6 bases, J shed 6 bases, and the junction held 10 bases outside the gene matches. The CDR3 region is CASRPSGGAVNEQFF. The DNA of the CDR3 is TGTGCCAGCAGACCCTCCGGGGGGGCCGTCAATGAGCAGTTCTTC.

Comment on this clonotype: An end of the junction does not agree with germline; a read error may underlie this. The chain employs TRBV20-1 and TRBJ1-5; no definite D call. The CDR3 is 16 residues long. Germline-derived CDR1 and CDR2 are DFQATT and SNEGSKA (reference sequence). CDR3 nucleotide sequence: TGCAGTGCGAGAGTGGTGGGATCATATAGCAATCAGCCCCAGCATTTT. Residues: CSARVVGSYSNQPQHF.

This chain joins TRBV20-1 and TRBJ2-3, with 8 positions matching TRBD1. J was trimmed by 5 bases and V by 6 bases; bases with no gene match: 7. The CDR3 runs 13 residues. Per the germline V gene, CDR1 is DFQATT and CDR2 is SNEGSKA (reference sequence). The CDR3 DNA sequence: TGCAGTGCCAGACAGGGGAATCTAGATACGCAGTATTTT. It codes for CSARQGNLDTQYF.

At least ten counts were recorded for this clonotype. The chain's CDR3 is CASTDGTDRMNTEAFF. CDR3 DNA sequence: TGTGCCAGTACCGACGGGACAGACCGAATGAACACTGAAGCTTTCTTT. The V and J genes are TRBV19 and TRBJ1-1; 7 positions agree with TRBD1. Germline V gives CDR1 LNHDA, CDR2 SQIVND (reference sequence). V shed 7 bases, J shed 0 bases, and the junction held 11 bases outside the gene matches. CDR3 length: 16 amino acids.

This rearrangement joins TRBV29-1 to TRBJ2-1; maybe TRBD2 (6 bases). This CDR3 contains 11 residues. From germline, CDR1 is SQVTM and CDR2 ANQGSEA. Trimming took off 5 bases at V and 9 bases at J, with 11 bases between the two ends. The CDR3 DNA reads as TGCAGCGTTCGGGGCGGGGCTGAGCAGTTCTTC. It is translated as CSVRGGAEQFF.